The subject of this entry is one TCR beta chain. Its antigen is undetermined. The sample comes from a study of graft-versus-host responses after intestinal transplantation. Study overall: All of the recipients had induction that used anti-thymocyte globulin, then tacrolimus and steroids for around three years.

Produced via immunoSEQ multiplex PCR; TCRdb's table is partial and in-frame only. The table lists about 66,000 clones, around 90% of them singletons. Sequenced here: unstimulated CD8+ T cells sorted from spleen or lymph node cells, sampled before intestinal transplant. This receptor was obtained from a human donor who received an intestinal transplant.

Written as DNA, the CDR3 is TGTGCCGCAGGTTCCTACGAGCAGTACTTC. Amino acids: CAAGSYEQYF. The chain couples TRBV7-9 to TRBJ2-7; no reliable D call. This CDR3 is built from 10 residues. V gave up 11 bases and J gave up 1 base, with 6 bases separating them. Per the germline V gene, CDR1 is SEHNR and CDR2 is FQNEAQ (reference sequence).